A selection of T cell receptor beta chains follows, all from one sample in a study of blood T cells in healthy people across ages. TCRdb analysed the 5' RACE reads with MiXCR anew, one entry per CDR3 protein. The profile shows more than 800,000 distinct CDR3 sequences, around 28% of them singletons. The sample was blood. The receptors originated from a woman older than 75 in good health. The CDR3 runs from the conserved cysteine through the conserved F or W. D genes are given only for firm matches. A row's size may be missing; if present it is once, few, many or a size class.

V	D	size	J	DNA	CDR3
TRBV7-2	.	many	TRBJ2-3	TGTGCCAGCAGCTTAGTCGAGCAGACCGGTACGCAGTATTTT	CASSLVEQTGTQYF
TRBV20-1	TRBD1	once	TRBJ2-3	TGCAGTGTCCGAAGTTTTCGAGGGGACAGGGGTATAGATACGCAGTATTTT	CSVRSFRGDRGIDTQYF
TRBV7-2	TRBD2	.	TRBJ2-2	TGTGCCAGCAGTCCTAGCGGGGGCCGACAAAACACCGGGGAGCTGTTTTTT	CASSPSGGRQNTGELFF
TRBV20-1	.	.	TRBJ1-4	TGCAGCGTTCTGATTGGGGTCGCCAATGAAAAACTGTTTTTT	CSVLIGVANEKLFF
TRBV29-1	.	many	TRBJ1-1	TGCAGCGGCCGGGGGGCGAACACTGAAGCTTTCTTT	CSGRGANTEAFF
TRBV12-3/TRBV12-4	TRBD2	.	TRBJ2-3	TGTGCCAGCAGCATCTGGGAGGGAGTGAACGCAGATACGCAGTATTTT	CASSIWEGVNADTQYF
TRBV6-6	.	many	TRBJ2-5	TGTGCCAGCAGTTCCCTCTCGGGGGGCGGAGAGACCCAGTACTTC	CASSSLSGGGETQYF
TRBV9	.	many	TRBJ2-7	TGTGCCAGCAGCGGAAATTTGTACGAGCAGTACTTC	CASSGNLYEQYF
TRBV7-2	.	many	TRBJ2-3	TGTGCCAGCAGCTTAGCGAGCTTTCATCGCACAGATACGCAGTATTTT	CASSLASFHRTDTQYF
TRBV5-1	.	many	TRBJ2-5	TGCGCCAGCAGCGCCGGGAACCAAGAGACCCAGTACTTC	CASSAGNQETQYF
TRBV20-1	.	many	TRBJ2-3	TGCAGTGCTAGAATACCCGGGGATACGCAGTATTTT	CSARIPGDTQYF
TRBV6-2/TRBV6-3	.	few	TRBJ1-1	TGTGCCAGCATGGGGGAGGTGAACACTGAAGCTTTCTTT	CASMGEVNTEAFF
TRBV12-3/TRBV12-4	TRBD2	many	TRBJ2-1	TGTGCCAGCAGTGAGCAGGGAGGGGTCTACAATGAGCAGTTCTTC	CASSEQGGVYNEQFF
TRBV14	TRBD1	.	TRBJ1-1	TGTGCCAGCAGCCACCTATTTTCAGGGGGGTCAACTGAAGCTTTCTTT	CASSHLFSGGSTEAFF
TRBV14	.	few	TRBJ1-2	TGTGCCAGCAGCCAAGATCTTGGGGTTCATAACTATGGCTACACCTTC	CASSQDLGVHNYGYTF
TRBV18	TRBD1	.	TRBJ1-2	TGTGCCAGCTCACCCGTGGGACAGGCCTTTAACTATGGCTACACCTTC	CASSPVGQAFNYGYTF
TRBV7-9	TRBD2	many	TRBJ2-5	TGTGCCAGCAGTAAACCCGGGAGCGGGGGGTCGGAGACCCAGTACTTC	CASSKPGSGGSETQYF
TRBV7-2	TRBD1	.	TRBJ2-7	TGTGCCAGCAGCTCGACAGGGGCCTACCCTCAGAAGCAGTACTTC	CASSSTGAYPQKQYF
TRBV7-6	.	.	TRBJ2-1	TGTGCCAGCAGCGACCTAGGCGATGAGCAGTTCTTC	CASSDLGDEQFF
TRBV18	TRBD1	many	TRBJ1-2	TGTGCCAGCTCGACCGGACAGGTCATGATCTATGGCTACACCTTC	CASSTGQVMIYGYTF
TRBV12-3/TRBV12-4	TRBD1	many	TRBJ2-7	TGTGCCAGCAGCCCGGGACAGGAGGGCTACGAGCAGTACTTC	CASSPGQEGYEQYF
TRBV9	.	few	TRBJ2-6	TGTGCCAGCAGCGTAGGAGTCACTGGGGCCAACGTCCGGACTTTC	CASSVGVTGANVRTF
TRBV27	TRBD2	few	TRBJ2-2	TGTGCCAGCAGTTTAGGGGAAGCGGGGGGGCCCCCCGGGGAGCTGTTTTTT	CASSLGEAGGPPGELFF
TRBV5-6	TRBD1	.	TRBJ2-7	TGTGCCAGCAGCTTGGTCTTGAGACAGGGGTTCGGCGAGCAGTACTTC	CASSLVLRQGFGEQYF
TRBV27	TRBD1	.	TRBJ1-1	TGTGCCAGCAGTTTATCTCCGGGACAGGGCACTGGAGCTTTCTTT	CASSLSPGQGTGAFF
TRBV7-2	.	many	TRBJ1-5	TGTGCCAGCAGCCCCGGTGTTCGTAACAATCAGCCCCAGCATTTT	CASSPGVRNNQPQHF
TRBV7-2	TRBD2	many	TRBJ2-5	TGTGCCAGCAGCGTTGGGACTAGCGGTGGGCAAGAGACCCAGTACTTC	CASSVGTSGGQETQYF
TRBV2	.	.	TRBJ2-5	TGTGCCAGCAGGGAATGGAGCCAAGAGACCCAGTACTTC	CASREWSQETQYF
TRBV6-2/TRBV6-3	TRBD1	.	TRBJ1-1	TGTGCCACCATAAATCTTATCAGGGGGCCGGGTACTGAAGCTTTCTTT	CATINLIRGPGTEAFF
TRBV27	.	few	TRBJ1-4	TGTGCCAGCAGTTTCGGCTACTCTAATGAAAAACTGTTTTTT	CASSFGYSNEKLFF
TRBV20-1	TRBD2	.	TRBJ2-7	TGCAGTGCTAGGAGGCGGGGGGGCTTCGACGAGCAGTACTTC	CSARRRGGFDEQYF
TRBV6-2/TRBV6-3	.	many	TRBJ1-5	TGTGCCAGCAGTTACCGGGGGCAAGCCCAGCATTTT	CASSYRGQAQHF
TRBV6-2/TRBV6-3	.	many	TRBJ2-6	TGTGCCAGCAGTTTGGAGGGGATGAGCTCTGGGGCCAACGTCCTGACTTTC	CASSLEGMSSGANVLTF
TRBV6-5	TRBD1	many	TRBJ2-4	TGTGCCAGCAGCACGGGACAGGGGCGACCCAAAAACATTCAGTACTTC	CASSTGQGRPKNIQYF
TRBV6-2/TRBV6-3	.	many	TRBJ1-5	TGTGCCAGCAAAGAGGGGGGGTATCAGCCCCAGCATTTT	CASKEGGYQPQHF
TRBV12-3/TRBV12-4	TRBD1	many	TRBJ1-1	TGTGCCAGCAGAAAGACAGGGCATTTTGACGAGAACACTGAAGCTTTCTTT	CASRKTGHFDENTEAFF
TRBV4-2	TRBD2	.	TRBJ2-1	TGTGCCAGCAGCCATCCGCCCGGGACTAGCAGGAACAATGAGCAGTTCTTC	CASSHPPGTSRNNEQFF
TRBV6-6	.	.	TRBJ1-4	TGTGCCAGCAGTTACTCTCTTGGGGATAATGAAAAACTGTTTTTT	CASSYSLGDNEKLFF
TRBV29-1	.	once	TRBJ1-2	TGCAGCGTGGGGGCAAGCGGTGGCTACACCTTC	CSVGASGGYTF
TRBV18	TRBD2	few	TRBJ2-3	TGTGCCAGCTCACCACCGGCGGGGGGCACAGATACGCAGTATTTT	CASSPPAGGTDTQYF
TRBV7-2	.	many	TRBJ2-3	TGTGCCAGCAGCTTAGTTAGGGCTAGCACAGATACGCAGTATTTT	CASSLVRASTDTQYF
TRBV3-1	.	.	TRBJ2-7	TGTGCCAACAGCCAAGTTGGCACCTACGAGCAGTACTTC	CANSQVGTYEQYF
TRBV20-1	.	.	TRBJ2-7	TGCAGTGCTAGTCCGTCGGACGAGCAGTACTTC	CSASPSDEQYF
TRBV5-6	.	.	TRBJ2-2	TGTGCCAGCCTGACAAACCGGCCCTACACCGGGGAGCTGTTTTTT	CASLTNRPYTGELFF
TRBV6-2/TRBV6-3	.	many	TRBJ2-5	TGTGCCAGCAGGCACCAAGGGAACCAAGAGACCCAGTACTTC	CASRHQGNQETQYF
TRBV7-2	TRBD1	many	TRBJ1-6	TGTGCCAGCAGCGCCCGGACAGGGTCTGGTTCACCCCTCCACTTT	CASSARTGSGSPLHF
TRBV14	.	.	TRBJ2-3	TGTGCCAGCAGCCTATTAACTTCAGGGGTGGATACGCAGTATTTT	CASSLLTSGVDTQYF